Below, 21 T cell receptor beta chains from the same sample are listed, as sequenced in a study of cytomegalovirus exposure and HLA in healthy donors (TCRdb year 2017). The protocol used for the library was the immunoSEQ multiplex PCR assay. A mixture of 60 forward primers for TCR Vbeta segments and 13 reverse primers for TCR Jbeta segments was used in the multiplex PCR. Entries here come from immuneACCESS through TCRdb and include only in-frame sequences with V and J called. Some clones fail to appear in such tables; in the studies checked, an unresolved V gene covers under half of the shortfall, and the cause of the remainder is unknown. Present in this sample are 150,000 to 200,000 clones, around four fifths of which were seen just once. Approximately 1.8% of the sample rests with the top ten. The sequenced material came from PBMCs. Source of these receptors: a man aged 35-49 years in good health and CMV-seropositive.

The chain couples TRBV28 to TRBJ2-7; 12 nucleotides align to TRBD2. Germline CDR1 MDHEN, CDR2 SYDVKM. J lost 6 bases, V lost 7 bases, and 10 bases had no gene match. The CDR3 is 15 residues long. The CDR3, as DNA: TGTGCCAGCACCCGCGCTAGCGGGAGGGTTCCCGAGCAGTACTTC. This translates into CASTRASGRVPEQYF. Based on the CDR3 plus reference TRBV28 and TRBJ2-7, the full variable domain is DVKVTQSSRYLVKRTGEKVFLECVQDMDHENMFWYRQDPGLGLRLIYFSYDVKMKEKGDIPEGYSVSREKKERFSLILESASTNQTSMYLCASTRASGRVPEQYFGPGTRLTVT.

This rearrangement joins TRBV6-9 to TRBJ2-7; 11 positions agree with TRBD2. The CDR3 is made up of 15 amino acids. Trimming cost V 3 bases and J 2 bases; bases outside gene matches: 3. CDR1 MNHGY and CDR2 SVAAGI come from the germline V gene. CDR3 sequence reads: CASSYTSGSTYEQYF. CDR3 coding DNA: TGTGCCAGCAGTTACACTAGCGGGAGTACCTACGAGCAGTACTTC.

The chain combines TRBV29-1 with TRBJ1-4; D gene unclear. The CDR3 is made up of 13 amino acids. Between the trimmed V and J ends, which lost 7 bases and 4 bases, there was a span of 13 bases. CDR1 and CDR2 from the germline V gene are SQVTM and ANQGSEA. The chain's CDR3 is CSGVGSLNEKLFF. As DNA, the CDR3 is TGCAGCGGAGTCGGGTCGCTTAATGAAAAACTGTTTTTT.

In this sample, this clone turned up a few times. This chain connects TRBV5-5 to TRBJ2-7, with 10 positions matching TRBD1. Germline values: CDR1 SGHKS, CDR2 YYEKEE (reference sequence). The CDR3 contains 17 residues. The J segment lost 3 bases and the V segment lost 0 bases, leaving 9 bases of the junction unmatched. Here the CDR3 reads CASSLVRQGAQVYEQYF. Written as DNA, the CDR3 is TGTGCCAGCAGCTTGGTGAGACAGGGGGCGCAAGTCTACGAGCAGTACTTC.

The gene calls are TRBV30 and TRBJ2-2; D perhaps matches TRBD2 (7 bases). Germline V gene sequence: CDR1 GTSNPN, CDR2 SVGIG (reference sequence). Trimming left V 4 bases short and J 0 bases short, with 18 bases between. The CDR3 is made up of 17 amino acids. The CDR3 DNA sequence: TGTGCCTGGAAGGGGGGGCAAGGGCGTACGAACACCGGGGAGCTGTTTTTT. Translating gives CAWKGGQGRTNTGELFF. Full variable domain (missing parts from reference TRBV30 and TRBJ2-2): SQTIHQWPATLVQPVGSPLSLECTVEGTSNPNLYWYRQAAGRGLQLLFYSVGIGQISSEVPQNLSASRPQDRQFILSSKKLLLSDSGFYLCAWKGGQGRTNTGELFFGEGSRLTVL.

This clone was recorded a few times. The V gene is TRBV10-3, the J gene TRBJ1-2; D is ambiguous. Trimming took off 2 bases at V and 2 bases at J, with 6 bases between the two ends. The CDR3 is 13 amino acids. CDR1 and CDR2 from the germline V gene are ENHRY and SYGVKD. This CDR3 reads CAISERENYGYTF. For the CDR3, the DNA is TGTGCCATCAGTGAGAGAGAGAACTATGGCTACACCTTC.

V and J are TRBV2 and TRBJ2-2; 7 bases match TRBD2. Trimming removed 7 bases from V and 6 bases from J; junction bases left unmatched: 2. Per the germline V gene, CDR1 is SNHLY and CDR2 is FYNNEI. This CDR3 has 12 residues. DNA of the CDR3: TGTGCCAGCAACGGGAGGCCCGGGGAGCTGTTTTTT. Amino acids: CASNGRPGELFF.

The sample holds one count of this clone. The CDR3 region is CASSWTSGRAGDEQFF. The CDR3 nucleotides read TGTGCCAGCAGCTGGACTAGCGGGAGGGCCGGCGATGAGCAGTTCTTC. This chain links TRBV5-6 with TRBJ2-1; 15 nucleotides line up with TRBD2. CDR3 length equals 16 residues. Trimming at V came to 3 bases and at J to 8 bases, leaving 6 bases not matched to a gene. Germline lookup yields CDR1 SGHDT and CDR2 YYEEEE.

The chain links TRBV10-3 to TRBJ1-2, with TRBD1 matching 9 bases. Germline V gives CDR1 ENHRY, CDR2 SYGVKD. This CDR3 is 14 amino acids long. V dropped 6 bases and J dropped 4; count of bases not matched to a gene: 6. CDR3 in DNA: TGTGCCATCAGCAGGACAGGGGTGGCCTATGGCTACACCTTC. Protein sequence: CAISRTGVAYGYTF.

V is TRBV7-8 and J is TRBJ2-1, with D possibly TRBD1 on 5 matching bases. Germline loops: CDR1 SGHVS, CDR2 FQNEAQ. This CDR3 is built from 13 residues. Trimming shortened V by 1 base and J by 5 bases, and 6 bases separated the two germline ends. CDR3 sequence reads: CASSLDRNNEQFF. CDR3 coding DNA: TGTGCCAGCAGCTTAGACAGGAACAATGAGCAGTTCTTC.

The chain employs TRBV10-3 and TRBJ2-1; tentative D call: TRBD2 (5 bases). Between the trimmed V and J ends, which lost 11 bases and 3 bases, there was a span of 11 bases. CDR1 and CDR2 (germline): ENHRY, SYGVKD. CDR3 size: 12 residues. The CDR3 region is CAGSSNYNEQFF. CDR3 DNA sequence: TGTGCCGGTTCTAGCAACTACAATGAGCAGTTCTTC.

V usage is TRBV9 and J usage is TRBJ1-1; 7 nucleotides match TRBD1. With 5 bases clipped from V and 8 bases from J, the junction kept 0 bases outside the gene matches. CDR1 and CDR2 from the germline V gene are SGDLS and YYNGEE. CDR3 length: 10 amino acids. The CDR3 is CASRQGEAFF. As DNA, the CDR3 is TGTGCCAGCAGACAGGGGGAAGCTTTCTTT.

Remarks on this clone: At one end, the junction sequence differs from germline, possibly due to a read error. The chain recombines TRBV27 with TRBJ2-7, with a weak D call TRBD2 (5 bases). The CDR3 runs to 9 residues. Germline CDR1 MNHEY, CDR2 SMNVEV (reference sequence). CDR3 coding DNA: TGTGCCAGCAGCACTAGGAGAACCTTC. It codes for CASSTRRTF.

For the CDR3, the DNA is TGCGCCAGCAGCCCCCGACAGGGGTTTATGGATGAGCAGTTCTTC. It yields the protein CASSPRQGFMDEQFF. V usage is TRBV5-1 and J usage is TRBJ2-1; TRBD1 agrees at 8 bases. The CDR3 contains 15 residues. Germline loops: CDR1 SGHRS, CDR2 YFSETQ. J lost 8 bases, V lost 4 bases, and 11 bases had no gene match.

The chain uses TRBV28 and TRBJ1-3; D is ambiguous. CDR3 length: 15 residues. V was shortened by 5 bases and J by 2 bases, with 13 bases between the two germline ends. CDR1 and CDR2 (germline): MDHEN, SYDVKM. CDR3 in amino acids: CASSPTPKPGNTIYF. In DNA, the CDR3 is TGTGCCAGCAGTCCTACCCCTAAACCTGGAAACACCATATATTTT.

The chain carries TRBV30 and TRBJ2-1; D might be TRBD2 (5 bases). The CDR3 loop spans 12 amino acids. Germline values: CDR1 GTSNPN, CDR2 SVGIG (reference sequence). Trimming cost V 2 bases and J 10 bases, with 12 bases left between them. This chain's CDR3 is CAWSTLANEQFF. The CDR3 nucleotides are TGTGCCTGGAGTACGCTAGCCAACGAGCAGTTCTTC. The complete variable domain, with remaining parts taken from reference TRBV30 and TRBJ2-1, reads SQTIHQWPATLVQPVGSPLSLECTVEGTSNPNLYWYRQAAGRGLQLLFYSVGIGQISSEVPQNLSASRPQDRQFILSSKKLLLSDSGFYLCAWSTLANEQFFGPGTRLTVL.

The rearrangement links TRBV7-3 to TRBJ2-7; 8 nucleotides align to TRBD2. The length of the CDR3 is 17 residues. Trimming took 10 bases from V and 2 from J; bases not matched to a gene: 19. Germline lookup yields CDR1 SGHTA and CDR2 FQGTGA. The CDR3 region is CAINPLPLAGPTYEQYF. Here the CDR3 DNA reads TGTGCCATTAATCCCCTCCCATTAGCGGGACCTACCTACGAGCAGTACTTC.

In nucleotides, the CDR3 is TGCGCCAGCAGCTCAGGACTAGCGGTCTCCTACAATGAGCAGTTCTTC. Its protein is CASSSGLAVSYNEQFF. This chain links TRBV5-1 with TRBJ2-1, with TRBD2 identical over 10 bases. CDR1 is SGHRS, CDR2 YFSETQ, per germline. The CDR3 loop spans 16 amino acids. J was trimmed by 0 bases and V by 3 bases; bases with no gene match: 3. The full variable domain, with the rest looked up from reference TRBV5-1 and TRBJ2-1, is KAGVTQTPRYLIKTRGQQVTLSCSPISGHRSVSWYQQTPGQGLQFLFEYFSETQRNKGNFPGRFSGRQFSNSRSEMNVSTLELGDSALYLCASSSGLAVSYNEQFFGPGTRLTVL.

The chain uses TRBV15 and TRBJ2-7; 7 nucleotides line up with TRBD1. V trimming: 4 bases; J trimming: 4 bases; junction bases outside the gene matches: 7. Germline V gene lookup returns CDR1 LNHNV and CDR2 YYDKDF (reference sequence). CDR3 size: 14 residues. The CDR3 sequence: CATSKGGALYEQYF. The CDR3 DNA follows: TGTGCCACCAGCAAAGGGGGCGCGCTGTACGAGCAGTACTTC.

Only a few counts were recorded for this clone. The CDR3, as DNA: TGTGCCAGCAGCCAACGACAGGGAGAAACTGAAGCTTTCTTT. It is translated as CASSQRQGETEAFF. The V call is TRBV4-2, the J call TRBJ1-1; the match to TRBD1 covers 7 bases. Losses at the gene ends were 2 bases for V and 5 bases for J; bases not matched to a gene: 5. The germline CDR1 and CDR2 sequences are LGHNA and YNFKEQ. This CDR3 contains 14 residues.

The DNA of the CDR3 is TGTGCCAGCAGCTTGGGGGGGCTTCAGCCCCAGCATTTT. This codes for CASSLGGLQPQHF. J is TRBJ1-5 and V is TRBV7-2; perhaps TRBD1 as D (6 bases). Between the trimmed V and J ends, which lost 3 bases and 6 bases, there was a span of 9 bases. The CDR3 loop spans 13 amino acids. Germline CDR1 and CDR2: SGHTA and FQGNSA. The full variable domain, rest sourced from reference TRBV7-2 and TRBJ1-5, is GAGVSQSPSNKVTEKGKDVELRCDPISGHTALYWYRQSLGQGLEFLIYFQGNSAPDKSGLPSDRFSAERTGGSVSTLTIQRTQQEDSAVYLCASSLGGLQPQHFGDGTRLSIL.